The 22 T cell receptor beta chains listed next were all sequenced from one sample in a study of blood T cell repertoires in COVID-19. Profiling relied on immunoSEQ multiplex PCR, and the TCRdb table lists in-frame clones only, not all of them. The sample holds about 120,000 clones, roughly four fifths seen once. Sequencing was carried out using peripheral blood. The receptors stem from a human donor in a cohort sampled during active COVID-19.

This chain uses TRBV4-3 with TRBJ2-7; possible D gene TRBD1, 6 bases. Trimming shortened V by 6 bases and J by 7 bases, and 16 bases separated the two germline ends. The CDR3 is 13 amino acids. Germline V gives CDR1 LGHNA, CDR2 YSLEER. CDR3 in amino acids: CASSLTQQGEQYF. As DNA, the CDR3 is TGCGCCAGCAGTCTTACGCAACAGGGTGAGCAGTACTTC.

V gene TRBV4-3 combines with J gene TRBJ2-2, with TRBD2 as a possible D gene (7 bases). The CDR3 covers 16 residues. V shed 5 bases and J shed 4 bases, with 17 bases lying between them. Germline values: CDR1 LGHNA, CDR2 YSLEER. The CDR3 here is CASSKWGGHPTGELFF. The CDR3 DNA sequence: TGCGCCAGCAGCAAATGGGGGGGGCACCCCACCGGGGAGCTGTTTTTT.

This clone was seen a handful of times. This rearrangement joins TRBV6-2 or TRBV6-3 to TRBJ2-7, with a possible D match to TRBD1 (6 bases). The CDR3 has 13 amino acids. Germline CDR1 reads MNHEY; CDR2 reads SVGEGT. The V end lost 5 bases, the J end lost 2 bases, and 10 bases lay between the germline ends. The CDR3 DNA is TGTGCCAGCAGTCTGGGACACACCTACGAGCAGTACTTC. Translating it yields CASSLGHTYEQYF.

The chain carries TRBV4-1 and TRBJ2-7; 7 positions agree with TRBD2. Germline values: CDR1 MGHRA, CDR2 YSYEKL. The CDR3 runs to 13 residues. The V and J ends lost 4 bases and 4 bases, in that order; junction bases with no gene match: 4. The DNA of the CDR3 is TGCGCCAGCAGCCCTCTCGGGGGGTACGAGCAGTACTTC. It is translated as CASSPLGGYEQYF.

The chain has TRBV4-1 and TRBJ2-4; 13 bases fit TRBD2. The ends lost 1 base at V and 7 bases at J; junction bases unmatched: 7. The germline gives CDR1 MGHRA, CDR2 YSYEKL. The length of the CDR3 is 17 residues. As DNA, the CDR3 is TGCGCCAGCAGCCAAGTTACTAGCGGGGGGGCGGAGAACATTCAGTACTTC. Translating gives CASSQVTSGGAENIQYF.

This chain joins TRBV19 and TRBJ1-6; 12 bases are a match to TRBD1. V was clipped by 3 bases and J by 9 bases; unmatched bases: 6. The CDR3 loop spans 16 amino acids. Germline lookup yields CDR1 LNHDA and CDR2 SQIVND (reference sequence). The CDR3 loop reads CASSITGTGGSSPLHF. In nucleotides, the CDR3 is TGTGCCAGTAGTATTACGGGGACAGGGGGCAGTTCACCCCTCCACTTT.

The chain carries TRBV15 and TRBJ2-1, with D tentatively TRBD2 (6 bases). Trimming removed 0 bases from V and 8 bases from J, with 17 bases in between. This CDR3 is 16 amino acids long. Germline assignment: CDR1 LNHNV and CDR2 YYDKDF (reference sequence). DNA of the CDR3: TGTGCCACCAGCAGAGATAAGGGACTGATAGTCTATGAGCAGTTCTTC. Its protein is CATSRDKGLIVYEQFF.

This clone was found once. The chain employs TRBV6-5 and TRBJ1-3; D call uncertain. CDR3 length: 15 amino acids. The germline CDR1 and CDR2 sequences are MNHEY and SVGAGI. V was clipped by 0 bases and J by 2 bases, with 8 bases between them. In DNA, the CDR3 is TGTGCCAGCAGTTACTCGGCAGGCCCTGGAAACACCATATATTTT. As protein: CASSYSAGPGNTIYF.

This clone turned up a few times. This CDR3 reads CASKQGYTEAFF. The CDR3 DNA follows: TGTGCCAGTAAGCAGGGGTACACTGAAGCTTTCTTT. The V gene is TRBV19, the J gene TRBJ1-1, with TRBD1 as a possible D gene (6 bases). Trimming took 7 bases from V and 3 from J, leaving 9 bases between them. Germline CDR1 reads LNHDA; CDR2 reads SQIVND (reference sequence). The CDR3 spans 12 residues.

V and J are TRBV5-6 and TRBJ2-5, with 9 bases fitting TRBD1. The CDR3 loop spans 15 amino acids. Per germline, CDR1 SGHDT and CDR2 YYEEEE. Trimming took 2 bases from V and 5 from J; bases not matched to a gene: 7. As DNA, the CDR3 is TGTGCCAGCAGCTTAGGGAGACAGGGGGTGGAGACCCAGTACTTC. This translates into CASSLGRQGVETQYF.

The gene calls are TRBV7-2 and TRBJ2-3, with D tentatively TRBD1 (5 bases). Germline CDR1 is SGHTA and CDR2 is FQGNSA. V was trimmed by 4 bases and J by 3 bases, leaving 11 bases between them. The CDR3 has 14 amino acids. In DNA, the CDR3 is TGTGCCAGCAGCTCTCAGGGTAATACAGATACGCAGTATTTT. The encoded protein is CASSSQGNTDTQYF.

The chain carries TRBV11-3 and TRBJ2-1, with D possibly matching TRBD2 (7 bases). V lost 3 bases and J lost 8, with 14 bases in between. Germline loops: CDR1 SGHNT, CDR2 YENEEA. The length of the CDR3 is 14 residues. CDR3 region: CASSLGGAGDEQFF. The CDR3, as DNA: TGTGCCAGCAGCTTGGGGGGCGCGGGAGATGAGCAGTTCTTC.

This clone was seen a single time. The V gene is TRBV29-1, the J gene TRBJ2-3, with D perhaps TRBD1 (5 bases). From germline, CDR1 is SQVTM and CDR2 ANQGSEA. The CDR3 loop spans 15 amino acids. V gave up 0 bases and J gave up 6 bases, with 16 bases separating them. The CDR3 here is CSVEEGRVIWDTQYF. The CDR3 coding sequence is TGCAGCGTTGAAGAGGGCAGGGTGATCTGGGATACGCAGTATTTT.

This clone was recorded only once. The rearrangement links TRBV19 to TRBJ2-4, with 9 bases aligning to TRBD1. The CDR3 has 19 residues. The V and J ends lost 3 bases and 1 base, in that order; junction bases with no gene match: 13. Germline-derived CDR1 and CDR2 are LNHDA and SQIVND (reference sequence). The CDR3: CASSIRPGQGKVAKNIQYF. As DNA, the CDR3 is TGTGCCAGTAGTATTCGCCCGGGACAGGGAAAGGTGGCCAAAAACATTCAGTACTTC.

This chain uses TRBV7-9 with TRBJ2-7; 14 bases line up with TRBD2. Germline CDR1 is SEHNR and CDR2 is FQNEAQ (reference sequence). The V segment lost 4 bases and the J segment 2 bases; nucleotides outside the gene matches: 7. The CDR3 has 17 amino acids. CDR3 nucleotide sequence: TGTGCCAGCAGCTCAACCGGGGGACTAGCGGGGGCCTACGAGCAGTACTTC. It is translated as CASSSTGGLAGAYEQYF.

This clone was seen once. The rearrangement joins TRBV7-2 to TRBJ1-5; 8 bases fit TRBD1. The germline V gene has CDR1 SGHTA and CDR2 FQGNSA. V was pared by 8 bases and J by 2 bases, with 11 bases of the junction left unmatched. CDR3 length: 16 amino acids. For the CDR3, the DNA is TGTGCCAGCGGGACAGGATTGAACAGGGGCAATCAGCCCCAGCATTTT. This codes for CASGTGLNRGNQPQHF.

The V call is TRBV21-1, the J call TRBJ1-2; TRBD1 reflects the table's D call only, with no check against the DNA. TRBV21-1 is a known pseudogene. The length of the CDR3 is 15 residues. CDR3 amino acids: CASKMDRGSRYGYTF. The CDR3 bases are TGTGCCAGCAAGATGGACAGGGGTTCCCGCTATGGCTACACCTTC.

The chain uses TRBV28 and TRBJ2-3; 7 bases are a match to TRBD1. With 4 bases clipped from V and 0 bases from J, the junction kept 4 bases outside the gene matches. The CDR3 extends over 15 amino acids. Germline CDR1 and CDR2: MDHEN and SYDVKM. The CDR3 nucleotides are TGTGCCAGCAGTTCACCGGGACAGAGCACAGATACGCAGTATTTT. It specifies CASSSPGQSTDTQYF.

The chain carries TRBV2 and TRBJ2-3; TRBD2 aligns across 9 bases. From germline, CDR1 is SNHLY and CDR2 FYNNEI. The CDR3 totals 16 residues. After removal of 1 base from V and 4 bases from J, the junction contained 6 bases not matched to a gene. The CDR3 sequence is CASSEGLAGGPDTQYF. The CDR3, as DNA: TGTGCCAGCAGTGAAGGGTTGGCGGGGGGGCCAGATACGCAGTATTTT.

V is TRBV11-2 and J is TRBJ2-3; 8 bases fit TRBD2. Losses at the gene ends were 4 bases for V and 2 bases for J; bases not matched to a gene: 11. The CDR3 is 17 amino acids. The germline V gene has CDR1 SGHAT and CDR2 FQNNGV. CDR3 nucleotides: TGTGCCAGCAGCTCCCCGGGGACTAGGCCCTCCACAGATACGCAGTATTTT. Amino acid sequence: CASSSPGTRPSTDTQYF.

The chain is built from TRBV9 and TRBJ1-3; no clear D. CDR3 size: 15 residues. Germline CDR1 is SGDLS and CDR2 is YYNGEE. Trimming pared 0 bases from V and 0 bases from J, leaving 7 bases between. CDR3 in DNA: TGTGCCAGCAGCGTAGTCCCGGTCTCTGGAAACACCATATATTTT. It specifies CASSVVPVSGNTIYF.

V gene TRBV6-5 combines with J gene TRBJ1-6, with D possibly TRBD1 on 6 matching bases. CDR3 size: 15 residues. Germline CDR1 is MNHEY and CDR2 is SVGAGI. V was shortened by 4 bases and J by 10 bases, with 17 bases between the two germline ends. This CDR3 is CASSLARDIASPLHF. CDR3 coding DNA: TGTGCCAGCAGTTTGGCTCGGGACATCGCGTCACCCCTCCACTTT.